The 8 T cell receptor beta chains in this list originate from one sample, sequenced in a study of T cells in Graves' hyperthyroidism and ophthalmopathy. It was RNA transcripts that yielded the amplified TCR beta CDR3 regions. TCR CDR3 regions were first amplified by RT-PCR with HTBI primers. Each CDR3 protein gets one entry after TCRdb re-called the multiplex PCR reads with MiXCR. The sample holds hundreds of thousands of distinct CDR3 sequences, approximately 44% seen once. The sample comprised peripheral blood or thyroid tissue (not recorded which). Every receptor here comes from a woman younger than 35 with Graves' hyperthyroidism.

The chain combines TRBV7-2 with TRBJ2-5; D tentatively reads TRBD1 or TRBD2 (5 bases each). V lost 4 bases and J lost 8, with 11 bases in between. Germline CDR1 is SGHTA and CDR2 is FQGNSA. The CDR3 length is 12 residues. The CDR3 is CASSSKGRTQYF. The CDR3 DNA sequence: TGTGCCAGCAGCTCCAAGGGGAGAACCCAGTACTTC. The full variable domain, in which reference TRBV7-2 and TRBJ2-5 provide the parts outside the CDR3, is GAGVSQSPSNKVTEKGKDVELRCDPISGHTALYWYRQSLGQGLEFLIYFQGNSAPDKSGLPSDRFSAERTGGSVSTLTIQRTQQEDSAVYLCASSSKGRTQYFGPGTRLLVL.

J is TRBJ2-7 and V is TRBV14, with TRBD2 matching 7 bases. The DNA end is a closer match to TRBJ2-1, so the J assignment may be wrong. The CDR3 extends over 15 amino acids. Germline lookup yields CDR1 SGHDN and CDR2 FVKESK. DNA of the CDR3: TGTGCCAGCAGCCGCGGACTAGTTCCCTGGGATGAGCAGTTCTTC. Its protein is CASSRGLVPWDEQFF.

CDR3 nucleotide sequence: TGTGCCAGCAGCAACTCTCAGGGAGGCGACGAAAAACTGTTTTTT. It codes for CASSNSQGGDEKLFF. The genes are TRBV6-5 and TRBJ1-4; TRBD1 is a possible D gene (5 bases). V was cut by 6 bases and J by 8 bases, with 19 bases left in between. Germline V CDR1 and CDR2: MNHEY, SVGAGI. The CDR3 is made up of 15 amino acids.

V and J are TRBV7-9 and TRBJ2-5; 14 bases are shared with TRBD2. Germline values: CDR1 SEHNR, CDR2 FQNEAQ (reference sequence). This CDR3 contains 17 residues. V lost 5 bases to trimming and J lost 5 bases; unmatched junction nucleotides: 10. The CDR3 reads CASSPRLAGGFPETQYF. CDR3 nucleotides: TGTGCCAGCAGCCCCAGACTAGCGGGAGGGTTCCCCGAGACCCAGTACTTC.

In this sample, this clonotype turned up many times. V gene TRBV12-3 or TRBV12-4 combines with J gene TRBJ1-3; D not resolved. This CDR3 has 13 amino acids. V was trimmed by 10 bases and J by 4 bases, leaving 14 bases between them. The CDR3 coding sequence is TGTGCCACCACCCTAGGGCTCGGAAACACCATATATTTT. This codes for CATTLGLGNTIYF.

Points on this clonotype: One end of the junction does not line up with germline, which may come from a read error. This rearrangement joins TRBV5-1 to TRBJ2-7; D gene unclear. The CDR3 totals 14 residues. Germline CDR1 is SGHRS and CDR2 is YFSETQ. CDR3 sequence reads: CAGSLYGPAYEQYF. CDR3 bases: TGCGCCGGCAGCTTGTATGGCCCAGCCTACGAGCAGTACTTC.

The rearrangement uses TRBV2 and TRBJ1-1, with TRBD1 matching over 9 bases. Germline CDR1 SNHLY, CDR2 FYNNEI. The CDR3 is 14 residues long. Trimming took 5 bases from V and 1 from J; bases not matched to a gene: 2. DNA of the CDR3: TGTGCCAGCAGTTACAGGGGGCCGAACACTGAAGCTTTCTTT. Translation: CASSYRGPNTEAFF.

V usage is TRBV5-1 and J usage is TRBJ1-1; D is unclear. The CDR3 sequence is 17 residues long. Per germline, CDR1 SGHRS and CDR2 YFSETQ. V was clipped by 4 bases and J by 1 base, with 20 bases between them. The CDR3 loop reads CASSLSGVRTENTEAFF. The CDR3 region has the DNA TGCGCCAGCAGCCTCTCTGGGGTACGGACGGAGAACACTGAAGCTTTCTTT. Looking up the rest from reference TRBV5-1 and TRBJ1-1 gives the full variable domain: KAGVTQTPRYLIKTRGQQVTLSCSPISGHRSVSWYQQTPGQGLQFLFEYFSETQRNKGNFPGRFSGRQFSNSRSEMNVSTLELGDSALYLCASSLSGVRTENTEAFFGQGTRLTVV.